The 16 T cell receptor beta chains below all came from one sample that was sequenced in a study of cytomegalovirus exposure and HLA in healthy donors. 13 Jbeta primers and 60 Vbeta primers were used for the PCR. Repertoires were generated with immunoSEQ multiplex PCR, while TCRdb's copy carries only in-frame clones and drops some. The data hold more than 200,000 clones, with about two thirds observed a single time. The specimen sequenced was PBMCs. These receptors all stem from a middle-aged man in good health and CMV-seropositive.

CDR3 residues: CASGTGESPLHF. CDR3 DNA sequence: TGCGCCAGCGGGACAGGGGAATCACCCCTCCACTTT. The V gene is TRBV5-1, the J gene TRBJ1-6; 10 positions agree with TRBD1. The CDR3 is made up of 12 amino acids. CDR1 and CDR2 (germline): SGHRS, YFSETQ. Losses at the gene ends were 7 bases for V and 10 bases for J; bases not matched to a gene: 2.

The chain is built from TRBV6-6 and TRBJ2-1, with 13 bases that match TRBD2. Germline V gives CDR1 MNHNY, CDR2 SVGAGI (reference sequence). V lost 7 bases and J lost 10; bases outside the gene matches: 10. The CDR3 runs to 15 residues. CDR3 protein: CASTPLAGGPGEQFF. DNA of the CDR3: TGTGCCAGCACTCCACTAGCGGGGGGGCCCGGAGAGCAGTTCTTC.

CDR3 nucleotides: TGTGCCAGCATCAAACCGACAGGTGAAGCTTTCTTT. This gives the protein CASIKPTGEAFF. The chain joins TRBV6-5 to TRBJ1-1; D might be TRBD1 (6 bases). Germline-derived CDR1 and CDR2 are MNHEY and SVGAGI. The CDR3 is made up of 12 amino acids. Trimming took 7 bases from V and 7 from J, leaving 13 bases between them.

The rearrangement uses TRBV19 and TRBJ1-1; D call uncertain. Trimming stripped 0 bases from V and 5 bases from J, with 13 bases between. The length of the CDR3 is 15 residues. Germline V gives CDR1 LNHDA, CDR2 SQIVND (reference sequence). CDR3 nucleotides: TGTGCCAGTAGTATAGATGTTTCGGGGTTTACTGAAGCTTTCTTT. Amino acid sequence: CASSIDVSGFTEAFF.

The rearrangement links TRBV7-9 to TRBJ1-2; D is ambiguous. This CDR3 is built from 12 residues. The germline V gene has CDR1 SEHNR and CDR2 FQNEAQ (reference sequence). The V gene lost 0 bases and the J gene lost 8 bases, with 7 bases spanning the gap. Here the CDR3 reads CASSLAAHGYTF. CDR3 nucleotides: TGTGCCAGCAGCTTAGCGGCCCACGGCTACACCTTC.

The rearrangement links TRBV7-3 to TRBJ2-3, with a possible D match to TRBD2 (6 bases). The CDR3 has 15 residues. V lost 0 bases and J lost 2, with 9 bases in between. The V gene's germline CDR1 is SGHTA and CDR2 FQGTGA. As DNA, the CDR3 is TGTGCCAGCAGCTTAACTAGCGGAGTCACAGATACGCAGTATTTT. Amino acid sequence: CASSLTSGVTDTQYF. Complete variable domain (other parts from reference TRBV7-3 and TRBJ2-3): GAGVSQTPSNKVTEKGKYVELRCDPISGHTALYWYRQSLGQGPEFLIYFQGTGAADDSGLPNDRFFAVRPEGSVSTLKIQRTERGDSAVYLCASSLTSGVTDTQYFGPGTRLTVL.

The V call is TRBV29-1, the J call TRBJ2-3, with unresolved D. V lost 6 bases, J lost 1 base, and 14 bases lay in between. The V gene's germline CDR1 is SQVTM and CDR2 ANQGSEA. This CDR3 is 14 amino acids long. The CDR3 nucleotides are TGCAGCGTAGAACCTTCCCTACGCACAGATACGCAGTATTTT. Residues: CSVEPSLRTDTQYF.

V is TRBV7-2 and J is TRBJ2-3, with TRBD2 identical over 8 bases. V gave up 1 base and J gave up 5 bases; unmatched junction bases: 8. Germline CDR1 and CDR2: SGHTA and FQGNSA. The CDR3 is made up of 16 amino acids. The CDR3 is CASSLGGGGSRDTQYF. In DNA, the CDR3 is TGTGCCAGCAGCTTAGGGGGCGGGGGGTCACGAGATACGCAGTATTTT.

A few counts support this clone. The J gene is TRBJ2-7, the V gene TRBV28; 11 nucleotides match TRBD1. J lost 4 bases, V lost 5 bases, and 7 bases had no gene match. The CDR3 runs to 15 residues. Germline CDR1 reads MDHEN; CDR2 reads SYDVKM. The CDR3 spells CASSPLGTGGYEQYF. CDR3 DNA: TGTGCCAGCAGTCCCTTAGGGACAGGGGGATACGAGCAGTACTTC.

The chain uses TRBV5-4 and TRBJ1-1, with 9 bases that match TRBD1. The junction had 6 bases not matched to a gene; V was cut back by 4 bases and J by 5 bases. CDR1 SGHNT and CDR2 YYREEE come from the germline V gene (reference sequence). This CDR3 has 14 amino acids. CDR3 nucleotide sequence: TGTGCCAGCAGCCCAGGGACAGGGCGGACTGAAGCTTTCTTT. Translated, it gives CASSPGTGRTEAFF.

V gene TRBV5-1 combines with J gene TRBJ2-7, with TRBD2 matching 8 bases. Germline V gene data show CDR1 as SGHRS and CDR2 as YFSETQ. The CDR3 totals 16 residues. The trim removed 3 bases at V and 3 bases at J, leaving 11 bases unmatched. CDR3 DNA: TGCGCCAGCAGCTCTACTGCGGGGGGCCTGTACTACGAGCAGTACTTC. Translated, it gives CASSSTAGGLYYEQYF.

V usage is TRBV5-4 and J usage is TRBJ1-5, with TRBD1 matching over 10 bases. CDR3 size: 17 residues. CDR1 and CDR2 from the germline V gene are SGHNT and YYREEE (reference sequence). V was clipped by 3 bases and J by 4 bases; unmatched bases: 10. The CDR3 spells CASSYNRDRGSNQPQHF. The CDR3 nucleotides are TGTGCCAGCAGCTATAATCGGGACAGGGGATCGAATCAGCCCCAGCATTTT.

The V gene is TRBV9, the J gene TRBJ2-3, with 7 bases fitting TRBD1. This CDR3 spans 16 amino acids. Germline V gives CDR1 SGDLS, CDR2 YYNGEE. J gave up 4 bases and V 3 bases, and 11 bases lay outside the gene matches. The CDR3 DNA follows: TGTGCCAGCAGCGCTCCCCCCAGGGGGATCGCAGATACGCAGTATTTT. This sequence encodes CASSAPPRGIADTQYF.

The V and J genes are TRBV10-3 and TRBJ1-4; D remains unclear. The CDR3 is made up of 14 amino acids. V lost 5 bases and J 8 bases, leaving 15 bases between the germline ends. The germline V gene has CDR1 ENHRY and CDR2 SYGVKD. CDR3 sequence: CAISTGISNEKLFF. The CDR3 DNA is TGTGCCATCAGTACCGGGATATCCAACGAAAAACTGTTTTTT.

The V call is TRBV9, the J call TRBJ2-1, with D possibly TRBD1 on 6 matching bases. CDR1 SGDLS and CDR2 YYNGEE come from the germline V gene. The V gene lost 0 bases and the J gene lost 2 bases, with 9 bases spanning the gap. The CDR3 runs to 15 residues. Here the CDR3 DNA reads TGTGCCAGCAGCGTAGCAGGGGAACCCTACAATGAGCAGTTCTTC. Residues: CASSVAGEPYNEQFF.

V gene TRBV27 combines with J gene TRBJ2-7, with D possibly matching TRBD2 (5 bases). Germline lookup yields CDR1 MNHEY and CDR2 SMNVEV (reference sequence). Trimming pared 8 bases from V and 4 bases from J, leaving 21 bases between. The CDR3 runs to 15 residues. CDR3 nucleotide sequence: TGTGCCAGCGGAGCGAGCGGTCTTAGTTATTACGAGCAGTACTTC. Its translation is CASGASGLSYYEQYF.